This TCR beta chain originates from a study of memory CD4+ T cells and cytomegalovirus serostatus. This CDR3 contains 15 residues. Looked up from germline, CDR1 is LGHNA and CDR2 is YSLEER. The ends were cut back, 3 bases at V and 0 bases at J, with 11 bases in the middle. Using immunoSEQ multiplex PCR, the repertoire was profiled, and TCRdb retains in-frame clones only, with some absent. The sample includes about 43,000 clones, over 75% of them seen just once. The sort gate was single viable CD3+CD4+CD8-CD45RO+ cells for memory CD4+ T cells. Donors' CMV status reflects serum IgG against pp150, pp28, p38, p52.

The V and J genes are TRBV4-3 and TRBJ1-1, with no clear D. The receptor was derived from an adult in good health and CMV-seronegative. Sequencing input: memory CD4+ T cells from blood. Here the CDR3 reads CASSQAELVNTEAFF. CDR3 nucleotides: TGCGCCAGCAGCCAGGCAGAACTAGTGAACACTGAAGCTTTCTTT.